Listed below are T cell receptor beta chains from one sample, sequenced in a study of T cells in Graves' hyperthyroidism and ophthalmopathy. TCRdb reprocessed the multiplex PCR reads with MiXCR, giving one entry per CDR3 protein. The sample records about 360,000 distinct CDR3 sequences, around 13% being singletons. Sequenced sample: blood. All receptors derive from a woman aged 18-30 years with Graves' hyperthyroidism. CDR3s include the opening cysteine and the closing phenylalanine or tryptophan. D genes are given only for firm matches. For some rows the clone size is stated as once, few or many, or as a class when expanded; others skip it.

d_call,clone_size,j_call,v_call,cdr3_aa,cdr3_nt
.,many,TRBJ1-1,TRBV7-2,CASSLASVEYTEAFF,TGTGCCAGCAGCTTAGCCTCGGTCGAGTACACTGAAGCTTTCTTT
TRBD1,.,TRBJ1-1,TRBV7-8,CASSLGTGTGGLTEAFF,TGTGCCAGCAGCTTGGGAACCGGGACAGGGGGCCTCACTGAAGCTTTCTTT
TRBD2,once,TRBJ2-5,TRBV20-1,CSARDSGGRETQYF,TGCAGTGCTAGAGATTCGGGGGGTCGGGAGACCCAGTACTTC
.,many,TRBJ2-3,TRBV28,CASRVGGAGGRWATDTQYF,TGTGCCAGCAGAGTTGGGGGGGCGGGCGGACGATGGGCGACAGATACGCAGTATTTT
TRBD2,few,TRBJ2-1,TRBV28,CASRLWTSGNNEQFF,TGTGCCAGCAGGTTATGGACTAGCGGAAACAATGAGCAGTTCTTC
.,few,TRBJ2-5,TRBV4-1,CASSQDALLVSQETQYF,TGCGCCAGCAGCCAAGATGCTCTCTTGGTTAGTCAAGAGACCCAGTACTTC
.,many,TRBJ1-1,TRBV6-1,CASSEIWPGRTEAFF,TGTGCCAGCAGTGAAATATGGCCAGGGAGGACTGAAGCTTTCTTT
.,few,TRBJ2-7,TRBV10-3,CAISGRGVGYEQYF,TGTGCCATCAGTGGACGAGGGGTGGGCTACGAGCAGTACTTC
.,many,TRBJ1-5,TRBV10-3,CAITAAPGAPQHF,TGTGCCATCACTGCAGCACCTGGGGCGCCCCAGCATTTT
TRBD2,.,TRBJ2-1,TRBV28,CASFPTSGGANEQFF,TGTGCCAGCTTTCCGACTAGCGGGGGAGCCAATGAGCAGTTCTTC
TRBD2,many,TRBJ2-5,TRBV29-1,CSVEGTSGRQETQYF,TGCAGCGTGGAAGGGACTAGCGGCAGACAAGAGACCCAGTACTTC
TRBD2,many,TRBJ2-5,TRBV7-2,CASSPEPGLVPLKETQYF,TGTGCCAGCAGCCCGGAACCCGGACTAGTCCCTCTCAAAGAGACCCAGTACTTC
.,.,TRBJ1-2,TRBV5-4,CASSQGNSGPYGYTF,TGTGCCAGCAGCCAAGGGAACAGCGGACCCTATGGCTACACCTTC
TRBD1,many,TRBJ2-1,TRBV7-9,CAITTGTYNEQFF,TGTGCCATCACGACAGGGACCTACAATGAGCAGTTCTTC
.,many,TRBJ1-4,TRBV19,CASSNLPGRGEKLFF,TGTGCCAGTAGCAACCTCCCTGGGAGGGGAGAAAAACTGTTTTTT
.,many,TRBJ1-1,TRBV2,CASREYTNTEAFF,TGTGCCAGCAGGGAGTACACGAACACTGAAGCTTTCTTT
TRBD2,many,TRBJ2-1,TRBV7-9,CASSPRAGANFHEQFF,TGTGCCAGCAGCCCGCGAGCGGGAGCGAATTTCCATGAGCAGTTCTTC
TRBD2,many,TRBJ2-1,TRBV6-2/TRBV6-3,CASDPLGGGNEQFF,TGTGCCAGCGACCCGCTGGGGGGGGGCAATGAGCAGTTCTTC
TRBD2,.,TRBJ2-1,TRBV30,CAWSAGTSSLF,TGTGCCTGGAGTGCCGGGACTAGCTCACTCTTC
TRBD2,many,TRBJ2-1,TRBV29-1,CSVVRWAGASYNEQFF,TGCAGCGTGGTCCGTTGGGCGGGAGCCTCCTACAATGAGCAGTTCTTC
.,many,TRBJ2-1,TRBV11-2,CASSLDAQNEQFF,TGTGCCAGCAGCTTAGATGCACAAAATGAGCAGTTCTTC
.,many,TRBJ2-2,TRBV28,CASPSGGELFF,TGTGCCAGCCCGAGTGGCGGGGAGCTGTTTTTT
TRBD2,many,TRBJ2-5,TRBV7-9,CASSEPSGTSGMVAQYF,TGTGCCAGCAGCGAGCCCTCCGGGACTAGCGGGATGGTTGCCCAGTACTTC
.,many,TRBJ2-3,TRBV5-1,CASSLSLLAGTDTQYF,TGCGCCAGCAGCTTATCTTTGTTGGCGGGCACAGATACGCAGTATTTT